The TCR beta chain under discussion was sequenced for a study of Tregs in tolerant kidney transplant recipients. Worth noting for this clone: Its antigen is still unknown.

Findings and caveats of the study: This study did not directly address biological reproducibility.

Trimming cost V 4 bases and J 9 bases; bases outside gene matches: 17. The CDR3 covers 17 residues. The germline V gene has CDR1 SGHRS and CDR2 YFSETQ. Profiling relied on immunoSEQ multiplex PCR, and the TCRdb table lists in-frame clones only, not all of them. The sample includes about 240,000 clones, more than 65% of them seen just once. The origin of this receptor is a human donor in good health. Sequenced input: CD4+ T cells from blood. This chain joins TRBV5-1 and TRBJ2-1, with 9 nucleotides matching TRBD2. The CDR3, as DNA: TGCGCCAGCAGCAGCCAGCCGGGGGCTAGCGGGAAGGGTGAGCAGTTCTTC. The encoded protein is CASSSQPGASGKGEQFF.